Following are 27 T cell receptor beta chains from one sample sequenced in a study of blood T cell repertoires in COVID-19. The method was immunoSEQ multiplex PCR; TCRdb's version includes in-frame clones alone and lacks a portion of them. Here the sample spans 150,000 to 180,000 clones, 83% being singletons. Input material: peripheral blood. The receptor set was obtained from a woman aged 60-75 years with COVID-19, enrolled during active disease.

J is TRBJ1-5 and V is TRBV5-5; maybe TRBD1 (6 bases). The CDR3 has 15 residues. Germline V gene data show CDR1 as SGHKS and CDR2 as YYEKEE (reference sequence). V lost 1 base and J lost 3, with 11 bases in between. CDR3 in amino acids: CASSLTGTLNQPQHF. CDR3 DNA sequence: TGTGCCAGCAGCTTGACAGGGACCCTCAATCAGCCCCAGCATTTT.

The sample holds one count of this clone. The chain is built from TRBV5-1 and TRBJ1-1; maybe TRBD1 (5 bases). Trimming shortened V by 5 bases and J by 2 bases, and 13 bases separated the two germline ends. The germline CDR1 and CDR2 sequences are SGHRS and YFSETQ. The CDR3 runs 14 residues. The CDR3 here is CASRQDTQNTEAFF. CDR3 nucleotide sequence: TGCGCCAGCAGACAGGACACTCAAAACACTGAAGCTTTCTTT.

This clone has only one observation. This rearrangement joins TRBV7-2 to TRBJ1-6; D is undetermined. Germline assignment: CDR1 SGHTA and CDR2 FQGNSA. The CDR3 spans 15 residues. The V end was cut by 2 bases, the J end by 5 bases, with 10 bases between. The CDR3 DNA is TGTGCCAGCAGCTTACCGGGGTTAAATAATTCACCCCTCCACTTT. Its protein product is CASSLPGLNNSPLHF.

The rearrangement uses TRBV7-9 and TRBJ2-1; 13 bases line up with TRBD2. Trimming removed 3 bases from V and 10 bases from J; junction bases left unmatched: 6. Germline values: CDR1 SEHNR, CDR2 FQNEAQ (reference sequence). The CDR3 totals 15 residues. This chain's CDR3 is CASSFQTSGRNEQFF. The CDR3 nucleotides read TGTGCCAGCAGCTTTCAGACTAGCGGGAGGAACGAGCAGTTCTTC.

The chain has TRBV7-8 and TRBJ2-2, with 11 bases that match TRBD1. Germline CDR1 SGHVS, CDR2 FQNEAQ. V was clipped by 1 base and J by 5 bases; unmatched bases: 6. The CDR3 is made up of 17 amino acids. CDR3 residues: CASSLGGRDRGTGELFF. The DNA for the CDR3 is TGTGCCAGCAGCTTAGGGGGCCGGGACAGGGGGACCGGGGAGCTGTTTTTT.

The chain uses TRBV18 and TRBJ1-4, with D possibly TRBD1 on 6 matching bases. V gave up 2 bases and J gave up 8 bases, with 15 bases separating them. Looked up from germline, CDR1 is KGHSH and CDR2 is LQKENI. The CDR3 sequence is 15 residues long. The CDR3 loop reads CASSPIQGTGEKLFF. The CDR3 coding sequence is TGTGCCAGCTCACCAATACAGGGTACGGGGGAAAAACTGTTTTTT.

V usage is TRBV6-6 and J usage is TRBJ1-1; D remains ambiguous. The germline V and J ends were trimmed by 7 bases and 1 base, with 10 bases remaining between them. Germline V gives CDR1 MNHNY, CDR2 SVGAGI (reference sequence). This CDR3 comprises 13 residues. DNA for the CDR3: TGTGCCAGCAAGCCTAGTAGGAACACTGAAGCTTTCTTT. Encoded protein: CASKPSRNTEAFF.

Only one count was recorded for this clone. The chain has TRBV27 and TRBJ1-1, with TRBD1 as a possible D gene (5 bases). V lost 5 bases to trimming and J lost 5 bases, with 21 bases between them. Germline CDR1 MNHEY, CDR2 SMNVEV (reference sequence). This CDR3 comprises 16 residues. For the CDR3, the DNA is TGTGCCAGCAGTCCGGGACGGGGAGGACGATATACTGAAGCTTTCTTT. Protein product: CASSPGRGGRYTEAFF.

V is TRBV19 and J is TRBJ2-1, with TRBD2 identical over 7 bases. This CDR3 comprises 17 residues. CDR1 and CDR2 (germline): LNHDA, SQIVND (reference sequence). V trimming: 4 bases; J trimming: 7 bases; junction bases outside the gene matches: 16. DNA for the CDR3: TGTGCCAGTAGTACCGCCGGGATCACCGGGGGGAGGAATGAGCAGTTCTTC. This sequence encodes CASSTAGITGGRNEQFF.

V is TRBV9 and J is TRBJ2-3; 8 nucleotides agree with TRBD2. The J segment lost 3 bases and the V segment lost 0 bases, leaving 3 bases of the junction unmatched. The CDR3 spans 15 residues. Germline CDR1 SGDLS, CDR2 YYNGEE. This CDR3 is CASSVVSGVTDTQYF. In DNA form, the CDR3 reads TGTGCCAGCAGCGTAGTTAGCGGGGTGACAGATACGCAGTATTTT.

The chain joins TRBV10-3 to TRBJ2-7; D is possibly TRBD2 (5 bases). The V end was cut by 3 bases, the J end by 4 bases, with 13 bases between. The CDR3 is 14 residues long. Per the germline V gene, CDR1 is ENHRY and CDR2 is SYGVKD. DNA for the CDR3: TGTGCCATCAGTGAAAGAGGGATAGGATACGAGCAGTACGTC. It codes for CAISERGIGYEQYV.

The chain combines TRBV24-1 with TRBJ1-6; maybe TRBD1 (6 bases). This CDR3 contains 15 residues. Trimming took 9 bases from V and 5 from J, leaving 16 bases between them. In germline, CDR1 is KGHDR, CDR2 SFDVKD. This chain's CDR3 is CATAEGGWDNSPLHF. The CDR3 DNA reads TGTGCCACCGCAGAAGGGGGTTGGGATAATTCACCCCTCCACTTT.

The rearrangement uses TRBV5-8 and TRBJ2-1; 9 nucleotides align to TRBD1. Looked up from germline, CDR1 is SGHTS and CDR2 is YDEGEE. J lost 8 bases, V lost 2 bases, and 8 bases had no gene match. The CDR3 loop spans 15 amino acids. The CDR3 sequence: CASSLKGQGFDEQFF. The CDR3 nucleotides are TGTGCCAGCAGCTTAAAGGGACAGGGATTCGATGAGCAGTTCTTC. The whole variable domain, remainder taken from reference TRBV5-8 and TRBJ2-1, is EAGVTQSPTHLIKTRGQQATLRCSPISGHTSVYWYQQALGLGLQFLLWYDEGEERNRGNFPPRFSGRQFPNYSSELNVNALELEDSALYLCASSLKGQGFDEQFFGPGTRLTVL.

CDR3 nucleotide sequence: TGTGCCAGCAGCCGGCGACAGCTTCTCATGAACACTGAAGCTTTCTTT. Protein product: CASSRRQLLMNTEAFF. This rearrangement joins TRBV7-8 to TRBJ1-1, with D perhaps TRBD1 (5 bases). V was clipped by 5 bases and J by 0 bases, with 16 bases between them. The CDR3 consists of 16 residues. Germline V gives CDR1 SGHVS, CDR2 FQNEAQ.

This sequence joins TRBV5-1 and TRBJ1-2, with 7 positions matching TRBD1. This CDR3 contains 13 residues. CDR1 is SGHRS, CDR2 YFSETQ, per germline. The trim removed 4 bases at V and 6 bases at J, leaving 6 bases unmatched. This CDR3 reads CASSHRQGDGYTF. The CDR3 DNA reads as TGCGCCAGCAGCCATCGACAGGGAGATGGCTACACCTTC. The complete variable domain, with remaining parts taken from reference TRBV5-1 and TRBJ1-2, reads KAGVTQTPRYLIKTRGQQVTLSCSPISGHRSVSWYQQTPGQGLQFLFEYFSETQRNKGNFPGRFSGRQFSNSRSEMNVSTLELGDSALYLCASSHRQGDGYTFGSGTRLTVV.

Details on this clone: Distinct nucleotide sequences in the sample also encode this CDR3. The J gene is TRBJ1-1, the V gene TRBV29-1; 7 bases match TRBD1. The length of the CDR3 is 13 residues. Germline CDR1 and CDR2: SQVTM and ANQGSEA. V shed 3 bases, J shed 4 bases, and the junction held 5 bases outside the gene matches. In DNA, the CDR3 is TGCAGCGTTGATGGAGGGGGCGGCACTGAAGCTTTCTTT. Translating gives CSVDGGGGTEAFF.

V gene TRBV5-1 combines with J gene TRBJ1-1; the D is unclear. V was pared by 1 base and J by 0 bases, with 7 bases between. There are 14 residues in the CDR3. CDR1 and CDR2 (germline): SGHRS, YFSETQ. CDR3: CASSLPTVNTEAFF. The CDR3 DNA reads as TGCGCCAGCAGCTTGCCTACGGTGAACACTGAAGCTTTCTTT. Together with reference TRBV5-1 and TRBJ1-1, the CDR3 gives the full variable domain: KAGVTQTPRYLIKTRGQQVTLSCSPISGHRSVSWYQQTPGQGLQFLFEYFSETQRNKGNFPGRFSGRQFSNSRSEMNVSTLELGDSALYLCASSLPTVNTEAFFGQGTRLTVV.

This chain connects TRBV27 to TRBJ1-2; weak D call: TRBD1 (6 bases). CDR1 and CDR2 (germline): MNHEY, SMNVEV (reference sequence). CDR3 length: 16 residues. Trimming took off 6 bases at V and 6 bases at J, with 23 bases between the two ends. Here the CDR3 reads CASSQMGGAYKHGYTF. In DNA form, the CDR3 reads TGTGCCAGCAGCCAAATGGGGGGGGCGTATAAACATGGCTACACCTTC.

This chain joins TRBV7-8 and TRBJ1-4, with D maybe TRBD1 (6 bases). There are 19 residues in the CDR3. Germline-derived CDR1 and CDR2 are SGHVS and FQNEAQ. V was clipped by 5 bases and J by 0 bases, with 22 bases between them. The CDR3 coding sequence is TGTGCCAGCAGCCCTAAGGGGAGGGGGGGACCTGCAACTAATGAAAAACTGTTTTTT. It codes for CASSPKGRGGPATNEKLFF. The whole variable domain, filled in from reference TRBV7-8 and TRBJ1-4, reads GAGVSQSPRYKVAKRGQDVALRCDPISGHVSLFWYQQALGQGPEFLTYFQNEAQLDKSGLPSDRFFAERPEGSVSTLKIQRTQQEDSAVYLCASSPKGRGGPATNEKLFFGSGTQLSVL.

Details on this clone: This same CDR3 is encoded by further DNA sequences in the sample. The rearrangement joins TRBV10-3 to TRBJ1-1; tentative D call: TRBD1 (6 bases). The germline CDR1 and CDR2 sequences are ENHRY and SYGVKD. The germline V and J ends were trimmed by 6 bases and 5 bases, with 22 bases remaining between them. CDR3 length equals 16 residues. Here the CDR3 reads CAIRASRGQGQTEAFF. CDR3 coding DNA: TGTGCCATCAGGGCATCGCGCGGACAAGGACAGACTGAAGCTTTCTTT.

In this sample, this clone turned up a few times. This chain joins TRBV5-4 and TRBJ1-2; D possibly corresponds to TRBD1 (6 bases). In germline, CDR1 is SGHNT, CDR2 YYREEE (reference sequence). V was trimmed by 1 base and J by 3 bases, leaving 16 bases between them. The CDR3 contains 16 residues. CDR3 region: CASSLFSVGQHYGYTF. The CDR3 DNA reads TGTGCCAGCAGCTTGTTTAGTGTCGGACAGCACTATGGCTACACCTTC.

Concerning this clone itself: Other DNA sequences in this specimen translate into the identical CDR3. J is TRBJ2-7 and V is TRBV5-1; TRBD1 agrees at 7 bases. With 2 bases clipped from V and 0 bases from J, the junction kept 2 bases outside the gene matches. CDR1 and CDR2 (germline): SGHRS, YFSETQ. This CDR3 comprises 14 residues. The CDR3 nucleotides read TGCGCCAGCAGCTTAGCAGGGGGCTCCTACGAGCAGTACTTC. This codes for CASSLAGGSYEQYF.

The chain is built from TRBV7-8 and TRBJ1-1; 8 nucleotides agree with TRBD1. The CDR3 runs to 15 residues. Germline V gene lookup returns CDR1 SGHVS and CDR2 FQNEAQ. J gave up 4 bases and V 2 bases, and 6 bases lay outside the gene matches. CDR3 loop: CASSLNGQGLTEAFF. The CDR3 nucleotides are TGTGCCAGCAGCTTAAACGGACAGGGCCTCACTGAAGCTTTCTTT. The complete variable domain, with remaining parts taken from reference TRBV7-8 and TRBJ1-1, reads GAGVSQSPRYKVAKRGQDVALRCDPISGHVSLFWYQQALGQGPEFLTYFQNEAQLDKSGLPSDRFFAERPEGSVSTLKIQRTQQEDSAVYLCASSLNGQGLTEAFFGQGTRLTVV.

A few counts support this clone. The rearrangement joins TRBV21-1 to TRBJ2-7; the table gives TRBD1 as D, unverified against the DNA. TRBV21-1 is classified as a pseudogene. The CDR3 loop spans 14 amino acids. CDR3 loop: CASSMGQATYEQYF. The CDR3, as DNA: TGTGCCAGCAGCATGGGGCAGGCCACCTACGAGCAGTACTTC.

The V call is TRBV6-5, the J call TRBJ1-1, with 9 positions matching TRBD1. J gave up 4 bases and V 7 bases, and 7 bases lay outside the gene matches. CDR3 size: 14 residues. Germline CDR1 MNHEY, CDR2 SVGAGI. This chain's CDR3 is CASTKGQGSTEAFF. The CDR3 DNA sequence: TGTGCCAGCACCAAGGGACAGGGTAGCACTGAAGCTTTCTTT.

The rearrangement uses TRBV7-3 and TRBJ1-1; 9 bases match TRBD1. Germline V lookup: CDR1 SGHTA, CDR2 FQGTGA. The CDR3 has 14 residues. The trim removed 5 bases at V and 2 bases at J, leaving 3 bases unmatched. The CDR3 bases are TGTGCCAGCAGCCAGGGACAGGGAAACACTGAAGCTTTCTTT. Translation gives CASSQGQGNTEAFF.

The V and J genes are TRBV4-1 and TRBJ2-4; the D gene is possibly TRBD1 (6 bases). V was trimmed by 0 bases and J by 8 bases, leaving 17 bases between them. Germline V gene data show CDR1 as MGHRA and CDR2 as YSYEKL. The CDR3 runs 16 residues. The chain's CDR3 is CASSQDLYRVGDIQYF. CDR3 nucleotide sequence: TGCGCCAGCAGCCAAGATCTGTACAGGGTTGGGGACATTCAGTACTTC.